The 5 T cell receptor beta chains listed next were all sequenced from one sample in a study of tumor-infiltrating lymphocytes in primary liver carcinoma. The roughly 17-32 mg bulk tissue piece was not sorted before simultaneous RNA and DNA extraction. Researchers generated TCR beta cDNA from about 460 ng of total RNA, relying on a constant-region primer. Construction of TCR beta libraries relied on three successive nested multiplex PCR rounds employing slightly modified ARM-PCR. In the first two PCR rounds, TRBV1-TRBV30 forward primers were paired with a C-beta reverse primer, and each round lasted around 10 cycles. TCRdb re-called the multiplex PCR reads through MiXCR, storing one row per CDR3 protein. Of about 190,000 distinct CDR3 sequences detected, just under 85% appear once; the ten largest clones hold 15% to 20%. Sample: tumor tissue from primary liver carcinoma. These receptors all come from a middle-aged man with primary liver carcinoma and hepatitis B virus infection.

As to this clonotype: At one of its ends the junction is not consistent with the germline gene, which may arise from a read error. The J gene is TRBJ2-5, the V gene TRBV29-1; D is possibly TRBD2 (6 bases). Germline loops: CDR1 SQVTM, CDR2 ANQGSEA. This CDR3 contains 15 residues. This CDR3 is CRVGLPGEDQGTQYF. For the CDR3, the DNA is TGCAGAGTTGGCCTCCCTGGGGAGGATCAAGGGACCCAGTACTTC.

The chain links TRBV11-1 to TRBJ2-1; D ambiguous. Trimming removed 2 bases from V and 3 bases from J, with 20 bases in between. Per the germline V gene, CDR1 is SGHAT and CDR2 is FQDESV (reference sequence). CDR3 length: 18 residues. The DNA for the CDR3 is TGTGCCAGCAGCTTATACCGCTCCGCGTTAGGGTTCTACAATGAGCAGTTCTTC. It translates to CASSLYRSALGFYNEQFF. Full variable domain (missing parts from reference TRBV11-1 and TRBJ2-1): EAEVAQSPRYKITEKSQAVAFWCDPISGHATLYWYRQILGQGPELLVQFQDESVVDDSQLPKDRFSAERLKGVDSTLKIQPAELGDSAMYLCASSLYRSALGFYNEQFFGPGTRLTVL.

The chain couples TRBV4-3 to TRBJ2-7, with TRBD1 identical over 9 bases. Looked up from germline, CDR1 is LGHNA and CDR2 is YSLEER. The CDR3 covers 17 residues. The V and J ends lost 0 bases and 4 bases, in that order; junction bases with no gene match: 10. CDR3 DNA: TGCGCCAGCAGCCAAGAAGTACCCGGGACAGGGCGATACGAGCAGTACTTC. Translating it yields CASSQEVPGTGRYEQYF.

Details on this clonotype: One end of the junction varies from germline; a read error may be responsible. The CDR3 spells CASSYPGTEETEYF. CDR3 nucleotide sequence: TGTGCCAGCAGTTACCCAGGGACAGAGGAGACCGAGTACTTC. The chain employs TRBV6-6 and TRBJ2-5, with 7 bases that match TRBD1. There are 14 residues in the CDR3. Germline CDR1 reads MNHNY; CDR2 reads SVGAGI (reference sequence).

The chain joins TRBV29-1 to TRBJ1-2; 8 nucleotides agree with TRBD1. The CDR3 length is 13 residues. Germline CDR1 and CDR2: SQVTM and ANQGSEA. The ends lost 7 bases at V and 10 bases at J; junction bases unmatched: 14. The CDR3 loop is CSAWQGAENDYTF. The CDR3, as DNA: TGCAGCGCCTGGCAGGGGGCTGAGAATGACTACACCTTC.